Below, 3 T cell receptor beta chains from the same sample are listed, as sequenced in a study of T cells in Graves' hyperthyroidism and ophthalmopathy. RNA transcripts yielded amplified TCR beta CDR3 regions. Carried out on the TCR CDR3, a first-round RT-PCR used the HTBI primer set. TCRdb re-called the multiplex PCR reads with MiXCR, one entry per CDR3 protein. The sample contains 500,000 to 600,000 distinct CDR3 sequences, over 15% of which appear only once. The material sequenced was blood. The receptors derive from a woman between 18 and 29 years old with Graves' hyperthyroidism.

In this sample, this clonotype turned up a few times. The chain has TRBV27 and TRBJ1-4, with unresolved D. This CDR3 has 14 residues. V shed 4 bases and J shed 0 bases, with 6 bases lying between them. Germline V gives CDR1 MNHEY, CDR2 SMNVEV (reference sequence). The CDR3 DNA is TGTGCCAGCAGTTACGGAGCAACTAATGAAAAACTGTTTTTT. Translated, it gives CASSYGATNEKLFF.

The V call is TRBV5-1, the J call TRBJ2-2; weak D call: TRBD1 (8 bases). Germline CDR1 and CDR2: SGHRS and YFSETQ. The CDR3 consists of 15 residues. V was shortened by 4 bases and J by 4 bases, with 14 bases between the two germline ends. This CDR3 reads CASSEQGGFTGELFF. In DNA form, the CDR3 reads TGCGCCAGCAGCGAACAGGGGGGGTTCACCGGGGAGCTGTTTTTT.

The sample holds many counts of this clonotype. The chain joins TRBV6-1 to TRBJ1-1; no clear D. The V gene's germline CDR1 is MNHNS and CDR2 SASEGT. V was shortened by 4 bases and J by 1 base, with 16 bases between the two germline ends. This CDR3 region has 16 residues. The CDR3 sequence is CASSGAYGLKNTEAFF. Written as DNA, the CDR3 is TGTGCCAGCAGTGGGGCTTACGGGTTGAAGAACACTGAAGCTTTCTTT.